This paragraph reports one T cell receptor (beta chain). Per germline, CDR1 PRHDT and CDR2 FYEKMQ (reference sequence). The CDR3 sequence is 16 residues long. The junction had 11 bases not matched to a gene; V was cut back by 5 bases and J by 4 bases. These data belong to a study of blood T cell repertoires in COVID-19. Background on the study: T cells, B-cell-depleted T cells, or PBMCs supplied cDNA or gDNA.

Some clones are missing from TCRdb's copy, which holds only in-frame ones; the method was immunoSEQ multiplex PCR. This sample has roughly 95,000 clones, with roughly 82% found just once. Source material: peripheral blood. The TCR sequence derives from a middle-aged man with active or convalescent COVID-19. The gene calls are TRBV13 and TRBJ1-1; 9 bases are shared with TRBD1. CDR3 coding DNA: TGTGCCAGCAGCACCGGGACAGGGCGGTCGGGCACTGAAGCTTTCTTT. It encodes CASSTGTGRSGTEAFF. The complete variable domain, with remaining parts taken from reference TRBV13 and TRBJ1-1, reads AAGVIQSPRHLIKEKRETATLKCYPIPRHDTVYWYQQGPGQDPQFLISFYEKMQSDKGSIPDRFSAQQFSDYHSELNMSSLELGDSALYFCASSTGTGRSGTEAFFGQGTRLTVV.